This is a list of T cell receptor beta chains from one sample in a study of breast tumors, draining lymph nodes, adjacent tissues. TCRdb fed the multiplex PCR reads into MiXCR, producing one record per CDR3 protein. The top ten clones hold 4% to 5.5% of a sample with fewer than 200,000 distinct CDR3 sequences, roughly 30% of them seen once. The sequencing input was axillary lymph node tissue. These receptors were collected from a female donor with breast cancer. Some clones in this sample may be carry-over from other donors' samples. Both conserved end residues are part of each CDR3. D genes are given only for firm matches. Clone size is stated in some rows and not others, as once, few, many or a class when expanded.

abundance	v_gene	j_gene	d_gene	CDR3nt	CDR3aa
many	TRBV7-2	TRBJ2-7	.	TGTGCCAGCAGCTTAGAGGTCCTTACCTCCTACGAGCAGTACTTC	CASSLEVLTSYEQYF
many	TRBV2	TRBJ2-1	TRBD2	TGTGCCATCCCGGCGGCTAGCGGGAGGGAGCAGTTCTTC	CAIPAASGREQFF
many	TRBV19	TRBJ2-7	.	TGTGCCAGTAGTATGGGTCCTTTCTACGAGCAGTACTTC	CASSMGPFYEQYF
many	TRBV6-5	TRBJ1-2	.	TGTGCCAGCAGTAGACACCGAGGGAACTATGGCTACACCTTC	CASSRHRGNYGYTF
many	TRBV6-2/TRBV6-3	TRBJ2-7	.	TGTGCCAGCAGTCAACGGGCCAGCTCCTACGAGCAGTACTTC	CASSQRASSYEQYF
many	TRBV4-2	TRBJ2-7	.	TGTGCCAGCAGCCAAGGGGGGAGCTCCTACGAGCAGTACTTC	CASSQGGSSYEQYF
many	TRBV10-2	TRBJ2-7	.	TGCGCCAGCAGTGCTTACCTTGGCAGGGTATACGAGCAGTACTTC	CASSAYLGRVYEQYF
many	TRBV5-6	TRBJ2-5	TRBD1	TGTGCCAGCAGCATCGGGACAGTTTCTCGCCCTTACTTC	CASSIGTVSRPYF
few	TRBV18	TRBJ1-3	TRBD1	TGTGCCAGCACGGGACAGAGCTCTGGAAACACCATATATTTT	CASTGQSSGNTIYF
many	TRBV4-1	TRBJ2-3	.	TGCGCCAGCAGCCAAGCACAGGGAGGACCCGATACGCAGTATTTT	CASSQAQGGPDTQYF
many	TRBV5-8	TRBJ2-7	.	TGTGCCAGCAGCTTGCGCGGGACTCCAACCTACGAGCAGTACTTC	CASSLRGTPTYEQYF
few	TRBV7-2	TRBJ1-1	TRBD1	TGTGCCAGCAGCGTACGACAGGGGGTCACTGAAGCTTTCTTT	CASSVRQGVTEAFF
.	TRBV10-3	TRBJ1-5	.	TGTGCCATCAGTAGTCTTGGAGGAGCGAGTCACGAGCAGCCCCAGCATTTT	CAISSLGGASHEQPQHF
many	TRBV6-5	TRBJ1-6	.	TGTGCCAGCAGTTACCGGCAGGGAACGAATTCACCCCTCCACTTT	CASSYRQGTNSPLHF
few	TRBV6-5	TRBJ2-2	TRBD2	TGTGCCAGCAGTCACGGGACTAGCGGGGGGGTAACCGGGGAGCTGTTTTTT	CASSHGTSGGVTGELFF
many	TRBV12-3/TRBV12-4	TRBJ1-5	.	TGTGCCAGCAGTTTACGGGGTGGGAGCAATCAGCCCCAGCATTTT	CASSLRGGSNQPQHF
.	TRBV7-9	TRBJ1-1	.	TGTGCCAGCAGCCAAACAGGGTCGGGGAACACTGAAGCTTTCTTT	CASSQTGSGNTEAFF
many	TRBV9	TRBJ2-5	TRBD1	TGTGCCAGCAGCCCCGGGACAGGGAGTGCGGGTACGGCGGAGACCCAGTACTTC	CASSPGTGSAGTAETQYF
many	TRBV5-1	TRBJ2-7	TRBD1	TGCGCCAGCAGCTTGGGAGCAGGGGGCGTCTACGAGCAGTACTTC	CASSLGAGGVYEQYF
.	TRBV3-1	TRBJ2-3	TRBD2	TGTGCCAGCAGCCTTCATAGCGGGCGAAGCACAGATACGCAGTATTTT	CASSLHSGRSTDTQYF
few	TRBV6-2/TRBV6-3	TRBJ1-5	.	TGTGCCAGCAGTCACTCCCCTTCTCGCCTTTCGCAAGGCCAGCATTTT	CASSHSPSRLSQGQHF
.	TRBV20-1	TRBJ1-1	.	TGCGCGACCGAGAACACTGAAGCTTTCTTT	CATENTEAFF
many	TRBV7-3	TRBJ2-6	.	TGTGCCAGCAGCTTAACGGGGGCAGGGATTGGGGCCAACGTCCTGACTTTC	CASSLTGAGIGANVLTF
.	TRBV24-1	TRBJ2-2	.	TGTGCCACCAGGGGCGTAAGGAACACCGGGGAACTGTTTTTT	CATRGVRNTGELFF
many	TRBV14	TRBJ2-5	.	TGTGCCAGCAGCCCCCTCGGTGAGACCCAGTACTTC	CASSPLGETQYF
.	TRBV12-5	TRBJ1-5	TRBD1	TGTGCTAGAGATATACAGGGGATAAGCAATCAGCCCCAGCATTTT	CARDIQGISNQPQHF
.	TRBV5-8	TRBJ2-2	TRBD2	TGTGCCAGCAGCCAAAGTCCGGGACTAGCGGGAGCCGGGGAGCTGTTTTTT	CASSQSPGLAGAGELFF
once	TRBV2	TRBJ1-2	.	TGTGCCAGCAGTGAAATGGGGGCAGGCTATGGCTACACCTTC	CASSEMGAGYGYTF
many	TRBV18	TRBJ1-4	.	TGTGCCAGCTCACCATCCCCCGGACAGCCAGAAAAACTGTTTTTT	CASSPSPGQPEKLFF
many	TRBV7-8	TRBJ2-7	.	TGTGCCAGCAGCTTAATCGGAAAGCTGGGCGAGCAGTACTTC	CASSLIGKLGEQYF
many	TRBV7-6	TRBJ2-7	TRBD1	TGTGCCAGCAGCGCCCCACCCTGGACAGGGGGCGTAGGTCCCTACGAGCAGTACTTC	CASSAPPWTGGVGPYEQYF
many	TRBV7-8	TRBJ1-2	.	TGTGCCAGCAGCTCCCTAAGCTATGGCTACACCTTC	CASSSLSYGYTF
few	TRBV6-5	TRBJ2-1	TRBD1	TGTGCCAGCAGCCGGACAGGGGATTTCGATGAGCAGTTCTTC	CASSRTGDFDEQFF
many	TRBV20-1	TRBJ2-1	TRBD1	TGCAGTGCTATACAGGGGGCCGGCTCCTACAATGAGCAGTTCTTC	CSAIQGAGSYNEQFF
many	TRBV5-1	TRBJ1-2	TRBD1	TGCGCCAGCAGCTTGGACAGGGGGCTCAACTATGGCTACACCTTC	CASSLDRGLNYGYTF
medium-sized	TRBV7-2	TRBJ1-2	.	TGTGCCAGCAGCTCCGGAGCTAACTATGGCTACACCTTC	CASSSGANYGYTF
few	TRBV9	TRBJ2-1	.	TGTGCCAGCAGCTCTAGCTGGGGGGTTTCTAGGTACACTGAGCAGTTCTTC	CASSSSWGVSRYTEQFF
few	TRBV3-1	TRBJ2-3	TRBD2	TGTGCCAGCAGCCATGTAAGAGCGGGGGAGGCAGATACGCAGTATTTT	CASSHVRAGEADTQYF
many	TRBV9	TRBJ2-1	.	TGTGCCAGCAGCGTAGGTTCGATGGTGGTAGCGGCCTACAATGAGCAGTTCTTC	CASSVGSMVVAAYNEQFF
few	TRBV27	TRBJ2-7	TRBD1	TGTGCCAGCCGAACAGGGGGCAATCACGAGCAGTACTTC	CASRTGGNHEQYF